These 20 T cell receptor beta chains came from one sample sequenced in a study of graft-versus-host responses after intestinal transplantation. No antigen has been assigned to these receptors. Some clones are missing from TCRdb's copy, which holds only in-frame ones; the method was immunoSEQ multiplex PCR. The sample has more than 95,000 clones, about 90% seen once. Specimen: unstimulated CD4+ T cells sorted from spleen or lymph node cells, collected before intestinal transplant. The receptor set was obtained from a human donor who received an intestinal transplant.

The chain carries TRBV5-3 and TRBJ2-5; no clear D gene. TRBV5-3 is classed as an ORF, of uncertain function. V dropped 0 bases and J dropped 5 bases, with 5 bases sitting between them. The CDR3 consists of 12 residues. The CDR3 spells CARSLVPETQYF. The CDR3 bases are TGTGCCAGAAGCTTGGTTCCTGAGACCCAGTACTTC.

This clone was recorded a few times. V and J are TRBV5-1 and TRBJ2-3, with D hard to call. V was trimmed by 5 bases and J by 2 bases, leaving 6 bases between them. CDR1 is SGHRS and CDR2 is YFSETQ in the germline V gene. This CDR3 spans 12 amino acids. The CDR3, as DNA: TGCGCCAGCAGTCCAACCACAGATACGCAGTATTTT. It translates to CASSPTTDTQYF. Drawing the rest from reference TRBV5-1 and TRBJ2-3, the complete variable domain is KAGVTQTPRYLIKTRGQQVTLSCSPISGHRSVSWYQQTPGQGLQFLFEYFSETQRNKGNFPGRFSGRQFSNSRSEMNVSTLELGDSALYLCASSPTTDTQYFGPGTRLTVL.

V usage is TRBV4-1 and J usage is TRBJ2-5, with D possibly matching TRBD2 (5 bases). This CDR3 is built from 14 residues. The germline gives CDR1 MGHRA, CDR2 YSYEKL. The V and J ends lost 1 base and 5 bases respectively, with 11 bases between them. CDR3 in amino acids: CASSQAGNRETQYF. The CDR3 coding sequence is TGCGCCAGCAGCCAAGCGGGGAATAGGGAGACCCAGTACTTC.

For the CDR3, the DNA is TGTGCCAGTATCCCCCTTCTCGATGAGCAGTTCTTC. The encoded protein is CASIPLLDEQFF. This chain links TRBV19 with TRBJ2-1, with D hard to call. Trimming took 7 bases from V and 8 from J, leaving 12 bases between them. CDR3 size: 12 residues. Germline V gene sequence: CDR1 LNHDA, CDR2 SQIVND (reference sequence).

The chain combines TRBV5-1 with TRBJ2-6; D is unresolved. This CDR3 has 13 residues. Germline V gene sequence: CDR1 SGHRS, CDR2 YFSETQ. V was cut by 5 bases and J by 0 bases, with 3 bases left in between. CDR3 nucleotide sequence: TGCGCCAGCAGAGGCTCTGGGGCCAACGTCCTGACTTTC. This translates into CASRGSGANVLTF.

This clone was counted a single time. The chain is built from TRBV30 and TRBJ2-5; 9 nucleotides agree with TRBD2. Germline values: CDR1 GTSNPN, CDR2 SVGIG (reference sequence). The V gene end was trimmed by 2 bases and the J gene end by 5 bases; junction bases not matched to a gene: 9. CDR3 length: 15 amino acids. The CDR3 DNA reads TGTGCCTGGAGTAAGGATAGCGGGAGAGCGGAGACCCAGTACTTC. This encodes CAWSKDSGRAETQYF.

In DNA, the CDR3 is TGTGCCAGCTCACCAGCGGTAGGCTCCTACAATGAGCAGTTCTTC. Amino acid sequence: CASSPAVGSYNEQFF. The rearrangement uses TRBV18 and TRBJ2-1; no definite D call. Trimming removed 2 bases at V and 0 bases at J, with 8 bases between. The CDR3 has 15 residues. Germline CDR1 reads KGHSH; CDR2 reads LQKENI.

The genes are TRBV9 and TRBJ2-7, with 9 bases lining up with TRBD1. This CDR3 is built from 15 residues. Germline V gene lookup returns CDR1 SGDLS and CDR2 YYNGEE. Germline trimming cut 4 bases from V and 3 bases from J; bases unmatched to any gene: 8. Here the CDR3 reads CASSRSPGQGYEQYF. The CDR3 DNA follows: TGTGCCAGCAGCCGAAGCCCGGGACAGGGCTACGAGCAGTACTTC.

Written as DNA, the CDR3 is TGCAGCGTTGCGGGACGCTTTACCACCGGGGAGCTGTTTTTT. Translating it yields CSVAGRFTTGELFF. The chain combines TRBV29-1 with TRBJ2-2; D possibly matches TRBD1 or TRBD2 (5 bases each). The CDR3 contains 14 residues. V was pared by 4 bases and J by 4 bases, with 13 bases between. CDR1 is SQVTM, CDR2 ANQGSEA, per germline.

This clone was recorded once. The genes are TRBV4-1 and TRBJ1-2; D gene uncertain. The germline gives CDR1 MGHRA, CDR2 YSYEKL. The V and J ends lost 1 base and 5 bases respectively, with 14 bases between them. This CDR3 region has 15 residues. The CDR3 is CASSQGPTSRYGYTF. CDR3 coding DNA: TGCGCCAGCAGCCAAGGTCCGACCAGTAGGTATGGCTACACCTTC.

This clone was seen a few times. This chain joins TRBV5-1 and TRBJ1-1, with a tentative D call TRBD1 (6 bases). This CDR3 has 14 residues. Deletions cut 4 bases from V and 1 base from J, with 11 bases between. Looked up from germline, CDR1 is SGHRS and CDR2 is YFSETQ. In DNA, the CDR3 is TGCGCCAGCAGCGGTGGGGGGCGGAACACTGAAGCTTTCTTT. Its protein product is CASSGGGRNTEAFF. Based on the CDR3 plus reference TRBV5-1 and TRBJ1-1, the full variable domain is KAGVTQTPRYLIKTRGQQVTLSCSPISGHRSVSWYQQTPGQGLQFLFEYFSETQRNKGNFPGRFSGRQFSNSRSEMNVSTLELGDSALYLCASSGGGRNTEAFFGQGTRLTVV.

The gene calls are TRBV19 and TRBJ2-6; maybe TRBD1 (5 bases). Germline lookup yields CDR1 LNHDA and CDR2 SQIVND (reference sequence). Trimming took 3 bases from V and 0 from J, leaving 9 bases between them. The CDR3 has 16 amino acids. The CDR3 DNA follows: TGTGCCAGTAGTATGACAGTGAACTCTGGGGCCAACGTCCTGACTTTC. Translated: CASSMTVNSGANVLTF.

The gene calls are TRBV30 and TRBJ1-4; perhaps TRBD1 as D (6 bases). Germline loops: CDR1 GTSNPN, CDR2 SVGIG (reference sequence). The CDR3 has 14 residues. V was shortened by 5 bases and J by 7 bases, with 17 bases between the two germline ends. CDR3 sequence: CAWVNRVMGEKLFF. CDR3 nucleotide sequence: TGTGCCTGGGTAAACAGGGTAATGGGTGAAAAACTGTTTTTT.

The rearrangement uses TRBV5-4 and TRBJ2-1, with TRBD1 matching 7 bases. J gave up 4 bases and V 1 base, and 8 bases lay outside the gene matches. The CDR3 has 16 amino acids. The V gene's germline CDR1 is SGHNT and CDR2 YYREEE (reference sequence). The CDR3 DNA is TGTGCCAGCAGCTTGAAACCCGGACAGGCTTACAATGAGCAGTTCTTC. Translation gives CASSLKPGQAYNEQFF.

The V call is TRBV7-3, the J call TRBJ2-1; D is perhaps TRBD2 (5 bases). Between the trimmed V and J ends, which lost 5 bases and 0 bases, there was a span of 14 bases. This CDR3 region has 16 residues. Germline V gene data show CDR1 as SGHTA and CDR2 as FQGTGA. The CDR3 DNA sequence: TGTGCCAGCAGCGTTCAGGCGGGCCTCTCCTACAATGAGCAGTTCTTC. Its protein is CASSVQAGLSYNEQFF. The full variable domain, rest sourced from reference TRBV7-3 and TRBJ2-1, is GAGVSQTPSNKVTEKGKYVELRCDPISGHTALYWYRQSLGQGPEFLIYFQGTGAADDSGLPNDRFFAVRPEGSVSTLKIQRTERGDSAVYLCASSVQAGLSYNEQFFGPGTRLTVL.

The chain has TRBV7-3 and TRBJ1-1; D gene uncertain. Germline V gene sequence: CDR1 SGHTA, CDR2 FQGTGA. V was clipped by 4 bases and J by 4 bases, with 10 bases between them. The CDR3 totals 13 residues. This chain's CDR3 is CASSSQTGTEAFF. CDR3 nucleotide sequence: TGTGCCAGCAGCTCACAGACCGGCACTGAAGCTTTCTTT. The full variable domain, its missing parts supplied by reference TRBV7-3 and TRBJ1-1, is GAGVSQTPSNKVTEKGKYVELRCDPISGHTALYWYRQSLGQGPEFLIYFQGTGAADDSGLPNDRFFAVRPEGSVSTLKIQRTERGDSAVYLCASSSQTGTEAFFGQGTRLTVV.

The rearrangement uses TRBV6-5 and TRBJ2-1, with TRBD1 matching over 7 bases. The junction had 1 base not matched to a gene; V was cut back by 6 bases and J by 2 bases. Germline CDR1 is MNHEY and CDR2 is SVGAGI. CDR3 length equals 13 residues. CDR3 residues: CASRDRTYNEQFF. The CDR3 DNA reads as TGTGCCAGCAGGGACAGGACCTACAATGAGCAGTTCTTC.

As to this clone: The junction shows a germline mismatch at one end, possibly a read error. At the DNA level, this CDR3 is encoded by other sequences in the same sample as well. The chain employs TRBV11-2 and TRBJ2-7; unclear D gene. There are 13 residues in the CDR3. Germline CDR1 and CDR2: SGHAT and FQNNGV. CDR3 sequence reads: CASSLYSSYEQYF. Here the CDR3 DNA reads TGTGCCAGCAGCTTATATTCATCCTACGAGCAGTACTTT.

The chain has TRBV6-1 and TRBJ2-2, with TRBD1 as a possible D gene (5 bases). CDR3 size: 15 residues. Germline V gene data show CDR1 as MNHNS and CDR2 as SASEGT. V dropped 6 bases and J dropped 1 base, with 12 bases sitting between them. The CDR3 spells CASRDLGRNTGELFF. CDR3 nucleotide sequence: TGTGCCAGCAGGGATTTGGGGCGGAACACCGGGGAGCTGTTTTTT.

DNA of the CDR3: TGTGCCAGCGGAAAAGGAGGGACCCTACAAGAGACCCAGTACTTC. The encoded protein is CASGKGGTLQETQYF. The rearrangement uses TRBV6-1 and TRBJ2-5, with TRBD2 as a possible D gene (6 bases). Between the trimmed V and J ends, which lost 8 bases and 2 bases, there was a span of 18 bases. The CDR3 is 15 amino acids. Germline V CDR1 and CDR2: MNHNS, SASEGT.